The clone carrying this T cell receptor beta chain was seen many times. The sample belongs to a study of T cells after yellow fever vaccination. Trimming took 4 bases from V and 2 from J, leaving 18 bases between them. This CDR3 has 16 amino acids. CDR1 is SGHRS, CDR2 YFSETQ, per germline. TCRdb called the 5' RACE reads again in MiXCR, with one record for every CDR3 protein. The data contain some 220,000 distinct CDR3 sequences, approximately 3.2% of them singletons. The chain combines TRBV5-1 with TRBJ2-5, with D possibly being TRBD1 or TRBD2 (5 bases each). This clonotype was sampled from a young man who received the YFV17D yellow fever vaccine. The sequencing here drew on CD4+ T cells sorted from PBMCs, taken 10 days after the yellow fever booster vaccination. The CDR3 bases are TGCGCCAGCAGCCAGGGAACAAATAGCGTACAAGAGACCCAGTACTTC. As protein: CASSQGTNSVQETQYF.